A selection of T cell receptor beta chains follows, all from one sample in a study of beta chain features in type 1 diabetes. Profiling relied on immunoSEQ multiplex PCR, and the TCRdb table lists in-frame clones only, not all of them. The table has roughly 180,000 clones, about 13% seen once. Sequenced: central memory CD4+ T cells from blood. All receptors come from a woman between 18 and 29 years old in good health. The conserved cysteine and the conserved F or W are not part of the CDR3 here. Fields, in order: V gene, J gene, CDR3 protein.

V gene: TRBV30; J gene: TRBJ2-3; CDR3 protein: AWSVVAGPRPDTQY
V gene: TRBV6-4; J gene: TRBJ2-3; CDR3 protein: ASSRAGGPIDTQY
V gene: TRBV6-5; J gene: TRBJ2-1; CDR3 protein: ASSKWQGHNEQF
V gene: TRBV5-4; J gene: TRBJ2-7; CDR3 protein: ASSSTGVLSYEQY
V gene: TRBV11-2; J gene: TRBJ2-1; CDR3 protein: ASSLANEYEQF
V gene: TRBV27; J gene: TRBJ1-1; CDR3 protein: ASSFDRNTEAF
V gene: TRBV5-4; J gene: TRBJ1-1; CDR3 protein: ASSEKTGANTEAF
V gene: TRBV2; J gene: TRBJ1-2; CDR3 protein: ASSEGQYYGYT
V gene: TRBV29-1; J gene: TRBJ1-2; CDR3 protein: SVEGTGRVQSGYGYT
V gene: TRBV27; J gene: TRBJ2-1; CDR3 protein: ASSLFGDYPAWEQF
V gene: TRBV7-9; J gene: TRBJ1-1; CDR3 protein: ASSLEGLTEAF
V gene: TRBV5-4; J gene: TRBJ1-2; CDR3 protein: ASSLNRGVGVGYT
V gene: TRBV28; J gene: TRBJ1-4; CDR3 protein: ASSRGQPGEKLF
V gene: TRBV7-9; J gene: TRBJ1-2; CDR3 protein: ASSLASFVAGGRGYT
V gene: TRBV4-3; J gene: TRBJ2-7; CDR3 protein: ASSQDTQSYEQY
V gene: TRBV30; J gene: TRBJ1-1; CDR3 protein: AYRMAGQGFTEAF
V gene: TRBV5-4; J gene: TRBJ2-1; CDR3 protein: ASSYPPDEQF
V gene: TRBV11-2; J gene: TRBJ2-3; CDR3 protein: ASSPGLAGPTDTQY
V gene: TRBV7-9; J gene: TRBJ2-7; CDR3 protein: ASSLSGQGLAEQY
V gene: TRBV18; J gene: TRBJ2-7; CDR3 protein: ASSPPLSYEQY
V gene: TRBV19; J gene: TRBJ2-3; CDR3 protein: ASRLRSLGTDTQY
V gene: TRBV29-1; J gene: TRBJ1-2; CDR3 protein: SVEEVRNYGYT
V gene: TRBV11-2; J gene: TRBJ2-7; CDR3 protein: ASSPQGLTAY
V gene: TRBV11-2; J gene: TRBJ1-2; CDR3 protein: ASSQGTGDGYT
V gene: TRBV29-1; J gene: TRBJ2-5; CDR3 protein: SVKREETQY
V gene: TRBV29-1; J gene: TRBJ1-1; CDR3 protein: SGGGQGYTEAF
V gene: TRBV15; J gene: TRBJ2-5; CDR3 protein: ATSRDDPSETQETQY
V gene: TRBV5-6; J gene: TRBJ2-1; CDR3 protein: ASSLGLAGVSGEQF
V gene: TRBV18; J gene: TRBJ2-4; CDR3 protein: ASSRGQAPGQY
V gene: TRBV10-3; J gene: TRBJ1-1; CDR3 protein: AMRETSVNTEAF
V gene: TRBV11-2; J gene: TRBJ2-1; CDR3 protein: ASSFTGQIYNEQF
V gene: TRBV29-1; J gene: TRBJ2-5; CDR3 protein: SVPDFYQETQY
V gene: TRBV5-1; J gene: TRBJ1-5; CDR3 protein: ASSVTGQLLGEPQH
V gene: TRBV27; J gene: TRBJ1-4; CDR3 protein: ASSSQPQGAYEKLF
V gene: TRBV11-2; J gene: TRBJ2-3; CDR3 protein: ASSLEFLAGRY
V gene: TRBV6-1; J gene: TRBJ2-4; CDR3 protein: ASSFREGNIQY
V gene: TRBV5-4; J gene: TRBJ1-2; CDR3 protein: ASSITGTGIGYT
V gene: TRBV19; J gene: TRBJ1-5; CDR3 protein: ASRRGDRGNQPQH
V gene: TRBV29-1; J gene: TRBJ2-1; CDR3 protein: SIRGQGVNEQF
V gene: TRBV5-1; J gene: TRBJ2-1; CDR3 protein: ASSDQLALSYNEQF
V gene: TRBV28; J gene: TRBJ2-7; CDR3 protein: ASSPLAGYSYEQY
V gene: TRBV6-5; J gene: TRBJ1-5; CDR3 protein: ASSLRPENQPQH
V gene: TRBV6-5; J gene: TRBJ1-1; CDR3 protein: ASSLTPNTEAF
V gene: TRBV7-2; J gene: TRBJ2-1; CDR3 protein: ASSLARSSYNEQF
V gene: TRBV5-1; J gene: TRBJ1-5; CDR3 protein: ASSIQGGNQPQH
V gene: TRBV16; J gene: TRBJ2-1; CDR3 protein: ASSPSAGSNEQF
V gene: TRBV7-2; J gene: TRBJ2-5; CDR3 protein: ASSSGRGETQY
V gene: TRBV6-5; J gene: TRBJ2-4; CDR3 protein: ASSYRTGGAKNIQY
V gene: TRBV29-1; J gene: TRBJ1-2; CDR3 protein: SVDGQGDGYT
V gene: TRBV19; J gene: TRBJ1-1; CDR3 protein: ASSRGKPQGNTEAF
V gene: TRBV12-5; J gene: TRBJ2-1; CDR3 protein: ASGNLAGGLYNEQF
V gene: TRBV4-2; J gene: TRBJ2-3; CDR3 protein: ASSQAQTGGPFDTQY
V gene: TRBV27; J gene: TRBJ2-7; CDR3 protein: ASSLSGSHYEQY